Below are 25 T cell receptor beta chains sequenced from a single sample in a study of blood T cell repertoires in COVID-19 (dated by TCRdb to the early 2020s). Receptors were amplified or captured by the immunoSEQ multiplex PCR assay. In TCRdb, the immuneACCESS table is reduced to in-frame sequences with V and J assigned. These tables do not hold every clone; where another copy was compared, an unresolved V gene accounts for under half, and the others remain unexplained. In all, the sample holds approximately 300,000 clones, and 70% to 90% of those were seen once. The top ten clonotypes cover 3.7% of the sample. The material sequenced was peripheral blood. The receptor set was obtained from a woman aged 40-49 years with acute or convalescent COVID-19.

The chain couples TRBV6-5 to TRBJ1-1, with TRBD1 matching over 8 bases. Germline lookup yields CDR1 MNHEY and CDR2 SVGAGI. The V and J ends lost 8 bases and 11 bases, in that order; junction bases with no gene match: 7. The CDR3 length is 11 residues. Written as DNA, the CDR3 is TGTGCCAGCGATTACAGGGGGTCGGCTTTCTTT. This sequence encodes CASDYRGSAFF.

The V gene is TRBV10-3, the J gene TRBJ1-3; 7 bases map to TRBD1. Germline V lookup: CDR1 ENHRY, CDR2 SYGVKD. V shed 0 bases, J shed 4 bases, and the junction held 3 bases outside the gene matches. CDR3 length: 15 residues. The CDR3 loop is CAISESMTGGNTIYF. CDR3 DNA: TGTGCCATCAGTGAGTCGATGACAGGGGGAAACACCATATATTTT.

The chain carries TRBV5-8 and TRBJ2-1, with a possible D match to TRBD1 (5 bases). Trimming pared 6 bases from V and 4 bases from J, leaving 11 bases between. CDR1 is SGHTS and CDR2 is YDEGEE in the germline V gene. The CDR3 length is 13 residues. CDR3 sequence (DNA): TGTGCCAGCAACCTGGACATTTACAATGAGCAGTTCTTC. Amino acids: CASNLDIYNEQFF. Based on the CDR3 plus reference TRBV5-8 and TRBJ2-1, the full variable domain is EAGVTQSPTHLIKTRGQQATLRCSPISGHTSVYWYQQALGLGLQFLLWYDEGEERNRGNFPPRFSGRQFPNYSSELNVNALELEDSALYLCASNLDIYNEQFFGPGTRLTVL.

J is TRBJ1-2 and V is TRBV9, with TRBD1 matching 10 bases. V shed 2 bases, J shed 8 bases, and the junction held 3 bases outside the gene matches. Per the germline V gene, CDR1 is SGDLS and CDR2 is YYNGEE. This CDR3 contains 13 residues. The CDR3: CASSVTGGAGYTF. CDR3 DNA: TGTGCCAGCAGCGTGACAGGGGGCGCCGGCTACACCTTC.

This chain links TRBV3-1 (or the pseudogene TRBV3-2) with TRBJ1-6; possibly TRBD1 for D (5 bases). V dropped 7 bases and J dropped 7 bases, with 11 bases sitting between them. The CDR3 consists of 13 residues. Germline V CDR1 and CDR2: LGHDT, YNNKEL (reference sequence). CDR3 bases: TGTGCCAGCAAAGGGGCTAGGAATTCACCCCTCCACTTT. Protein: CASKGARNSPLHF.

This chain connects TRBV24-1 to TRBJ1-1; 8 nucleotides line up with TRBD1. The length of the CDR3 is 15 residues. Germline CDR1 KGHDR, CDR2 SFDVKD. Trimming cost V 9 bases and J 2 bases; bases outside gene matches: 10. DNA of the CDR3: TGTGCCACCGACGGCGGGACAGGAGAAAACACTGAAGCTTTCTTT. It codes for CATDGGTGENTEAFF.

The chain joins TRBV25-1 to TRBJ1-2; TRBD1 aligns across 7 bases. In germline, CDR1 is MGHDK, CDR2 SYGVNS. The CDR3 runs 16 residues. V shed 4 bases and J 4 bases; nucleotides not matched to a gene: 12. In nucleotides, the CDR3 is TGTGCCAGCAGTGCCCTGACAGGGTCGAATACCTATGGCTACACCTTC. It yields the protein CASSALTGSNTYGYTF.

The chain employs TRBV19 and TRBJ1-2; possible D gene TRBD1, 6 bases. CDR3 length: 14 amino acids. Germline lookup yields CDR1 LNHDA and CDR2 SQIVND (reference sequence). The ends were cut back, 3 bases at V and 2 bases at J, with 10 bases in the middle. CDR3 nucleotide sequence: TGTGCCAGTAGTATTGGGGGACAAAACTATGGCTACACCTTC. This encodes CASSIGGQNYGYTF.

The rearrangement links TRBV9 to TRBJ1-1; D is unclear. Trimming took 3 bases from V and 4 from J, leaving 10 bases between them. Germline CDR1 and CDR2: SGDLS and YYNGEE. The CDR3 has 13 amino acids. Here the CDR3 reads CASSGPSGTEAFF. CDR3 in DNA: TGTGCCAGCAGCGGACCTTCGGGCACTGAAGCTTTCTTT.

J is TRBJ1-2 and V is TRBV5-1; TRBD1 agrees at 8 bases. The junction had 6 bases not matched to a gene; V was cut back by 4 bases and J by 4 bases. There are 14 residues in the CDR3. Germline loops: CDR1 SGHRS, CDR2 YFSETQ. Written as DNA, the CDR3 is TGCGCCAGCAGCCCAGGGGACAGGAGCTATGGCTACACCTTC. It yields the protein CASSPGDRSYGYTF.

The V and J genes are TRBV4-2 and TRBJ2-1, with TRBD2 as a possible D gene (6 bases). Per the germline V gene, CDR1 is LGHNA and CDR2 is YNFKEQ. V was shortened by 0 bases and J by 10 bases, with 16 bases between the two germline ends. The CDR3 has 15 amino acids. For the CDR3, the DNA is TGTGCCAGCAGCCAAGATACCCCGGGACTGAAAGAGCAGTTCTTC. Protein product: CASSQDTPGLKEQFF.

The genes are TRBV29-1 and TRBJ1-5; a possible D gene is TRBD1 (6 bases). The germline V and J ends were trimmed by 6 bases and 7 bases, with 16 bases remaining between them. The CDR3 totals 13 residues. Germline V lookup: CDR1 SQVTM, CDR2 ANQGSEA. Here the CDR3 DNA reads TGCAGCGTCTTTCGACAGGCTCCGCAGCCCCAGCATTTT. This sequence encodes CSVFRQAPQPQHF.

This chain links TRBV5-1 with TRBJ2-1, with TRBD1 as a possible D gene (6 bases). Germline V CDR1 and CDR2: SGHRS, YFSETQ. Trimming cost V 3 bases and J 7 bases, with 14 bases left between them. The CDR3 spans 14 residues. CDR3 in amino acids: CASSWVARGNEQFF. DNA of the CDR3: TGCGCCAGCAGCTGGGTGGCCAGGGGTAATGAGCAGTTCTTC.

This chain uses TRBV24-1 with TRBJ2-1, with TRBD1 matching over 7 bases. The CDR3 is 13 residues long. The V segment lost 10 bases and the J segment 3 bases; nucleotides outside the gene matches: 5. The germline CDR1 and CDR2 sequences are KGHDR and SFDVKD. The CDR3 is CATQGVDYNEQFF. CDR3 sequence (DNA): TGTGCCACGCAGGGGGTGGACTACAATGAGCAGTTCTTC.

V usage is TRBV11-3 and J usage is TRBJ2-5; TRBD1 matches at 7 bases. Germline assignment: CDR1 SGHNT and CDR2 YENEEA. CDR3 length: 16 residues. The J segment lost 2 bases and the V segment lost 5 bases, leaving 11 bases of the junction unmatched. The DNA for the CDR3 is TGTGCCAGCAGCCGTTCGAATCACAGGGGTCAAGAGACCCAGTACTTC. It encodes CASSRSNHRGQETQYF.

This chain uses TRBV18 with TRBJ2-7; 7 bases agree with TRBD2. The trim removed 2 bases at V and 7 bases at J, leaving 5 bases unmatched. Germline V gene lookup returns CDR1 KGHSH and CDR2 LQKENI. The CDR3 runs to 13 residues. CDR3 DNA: TGTGCCAGCTCACCAGCGGGAGTTAGGGAGCAGTACGTC. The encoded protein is CASSPAGVREQYV.

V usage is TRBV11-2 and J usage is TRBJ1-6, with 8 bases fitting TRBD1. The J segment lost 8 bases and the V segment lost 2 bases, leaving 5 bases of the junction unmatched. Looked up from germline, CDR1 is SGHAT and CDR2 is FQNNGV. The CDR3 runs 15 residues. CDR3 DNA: TGTGCCAGCAGCTTAAGGACAGGGAATGATTCACCCCTCCACTTT. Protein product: CASSLRTGNDSPLHF.

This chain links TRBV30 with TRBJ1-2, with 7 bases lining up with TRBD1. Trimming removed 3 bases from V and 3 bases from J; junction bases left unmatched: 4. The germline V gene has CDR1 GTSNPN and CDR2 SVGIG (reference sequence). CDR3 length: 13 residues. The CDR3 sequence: CAWRYRGYYGYTF. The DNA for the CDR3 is TGTGCCTGGAGATACAGGGGATACTATGGCTACACCTTC.

CDR3 DNA sequence: TGTGCCACCAGGATGGGGGCGGGCACTGAAGCTTTCTTT. This sequence encodes CATRMGAGTEAFF. The chain employs TRBV24-1 and TRBJ1-1; D might be TRBD1 (6 bases). V gave up 7 bases and J gave up 4 bases, with 12 bases separating them. The germline gives CDR1 KGHDR, CDR2 SFDVKD. This CDR3 has 13 amino acids.

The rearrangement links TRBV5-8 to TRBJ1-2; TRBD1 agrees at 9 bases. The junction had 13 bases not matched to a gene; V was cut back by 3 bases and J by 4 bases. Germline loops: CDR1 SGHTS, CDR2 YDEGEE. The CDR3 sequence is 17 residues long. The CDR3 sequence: CASSSDPWWTGAYGYTF. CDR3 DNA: TGTGCCAGCAGCTCGGACCCCTGGTGGACAGGGGCCTATGGCTACACCTTC.

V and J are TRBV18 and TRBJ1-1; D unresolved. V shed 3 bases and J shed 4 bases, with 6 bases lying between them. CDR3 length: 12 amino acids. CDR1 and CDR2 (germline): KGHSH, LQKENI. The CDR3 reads CASSPDTTEAFF. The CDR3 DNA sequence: TGTGCCAGCTCACCCGACACCACTGAAGCTTTCTTT.

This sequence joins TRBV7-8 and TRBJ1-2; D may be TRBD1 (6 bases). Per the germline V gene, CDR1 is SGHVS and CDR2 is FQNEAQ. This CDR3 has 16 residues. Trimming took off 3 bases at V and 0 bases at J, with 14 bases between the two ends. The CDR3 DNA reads TGTGCCAGCAGCTTGAGGATCGGACAGTCTAACTATGGCTACACCTTC. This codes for CASSLRIGQSNYGYTF.

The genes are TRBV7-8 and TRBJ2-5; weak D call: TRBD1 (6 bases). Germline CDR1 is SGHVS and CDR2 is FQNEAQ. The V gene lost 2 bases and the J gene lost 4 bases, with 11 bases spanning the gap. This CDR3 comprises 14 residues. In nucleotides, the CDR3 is TGTGCCAGCAGCTTACTCCAGGGGCTAGAGACCCAGTACTTC. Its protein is CASSLLQGLETQYF.

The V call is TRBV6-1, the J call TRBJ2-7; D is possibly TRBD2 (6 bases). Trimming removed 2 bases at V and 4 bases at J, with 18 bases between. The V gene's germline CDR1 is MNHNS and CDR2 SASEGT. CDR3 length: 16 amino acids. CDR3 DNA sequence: TGTGCCAGCAGTGAAAGCTGGAGGGGCCGGGGATACGAGCAGTACGTC. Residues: CASSESWRGRGYEQYV.

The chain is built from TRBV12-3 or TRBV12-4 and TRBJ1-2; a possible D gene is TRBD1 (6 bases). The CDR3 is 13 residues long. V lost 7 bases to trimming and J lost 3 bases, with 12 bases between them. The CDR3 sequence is CASKSTGYYGYTF. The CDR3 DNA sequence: TGTGCCAGCAAATCAACAGGGTACTATGGCTACACCTTC.